This T cell receptor beta chain emerged from a study of OX40 agonist ivuxolimab in advanced cancers. Study information: Patients treated during dose escalation were battling hepatocellular carcinoma, melanoma, renal cell or head and neck cancer. Participants, roughly 81% male, averaged roughly 60 years of age, ranging from roughly 23 to 80.

About this clone: The antigen is not known.

Study observations and caveats: There was clonal expansion of CD4+ and CD8+ blood T cells by week 6 at 0.1 to 3.0 mg/kg.

Generated by immunoSEQ multiplex PCR, the TCRdb table keeps only in-frame clones and is missing some. This sample has 60,000 to 80,000 clones; just under 85% occur once, and the top ten carry over 4.5%. The sequence was obtained from an adult with an advanced solid tumor such as melanoma, head and neck, liver or kidney cancer. The sample consisted of CD4+ or CD8+ T cells sorted from blood, taken in a trial of the OX40 agonist ivuxolimab.

The CDR3 is CASSQEMAGGVYGYTF. CDR3 sequence (DNA): TGCGCCAGCAGCCAAGAAATGGCAGGGGGTGTCTATGGCTACACCTTC. The V gene is TRBV4-1, the J gene TRBJ1-2; the match to TRBD1 covers 7 bases. Trimming cost V 0 bases and J 4 bases; bases outside gene matches: 8. Germline assignment: CDR1 MGHRA and CDR2 YSYEKL. The length of the CDR3 is 16 residues.